These 24 T cell receptor beta chains were all obtained from the same sample, sequenced in a study of Ad26.COV2.S vaccination and SARS-CoV-2 variants. TCRdb's copy holds only in-frame clones and misses some; the assay was immunoSEQ multiplex PCR. The table includes over 110,000 clones, just over 85% detected once. This specimen consisted of peripheral blood, obtained after recovery from COVID-19. The receptors derive from a human donor who had recovered from COVID-19.

The chain has TRBV28 and TRBJ1-2; the D gene is possibly TRBD1 (5 bases). The CDR3 is 14 residues long. Germline V gene data show CDR1 as MDHEN and CDR2 as SYDVKM. CDR3 region: CVSGRVRPPYGYTF. The CDR3 nucleotides are TGTGTCTCAGGGAGGGTTCGTCCCCCCTATGGCTACACCTTC.

This clone was seen more than once but under ten times. The CDR3 protein is CASSQGVTANSPLHF. In DNA, the CDR3 is TGTGCCAGCAGTCAGGGGGTGACGGCGAATTCACCCCTCCACTTT. This chain links TRBV2 with TRBJ1-6; 7 bases map to TRBD1. This CDR3 has 15 residues. Per the germline V gene, CDR1 is SNHLY and CDR2 is FYNNEI. With 5 bases clipped from V and 7 bases from J, the junction kept 8 bases outside the gene matches.

The V call is TRBV18, the J call TRBJ2-7; possibly TRBD2 for D (6 bases). The CDR3 is 17 residues long. Trimming stripped 2 bases from V and 7 bases from J, with 24 bases between. The germline CDR1 and CDR2 sequences are KGHSH and LQKENI. The CDR3 region is CASSPATVSPLGGEQYF. DNA of the CDR3: TGTGCCAGCTCACCAGCGACAGTTTCCCCTCTCGGGGGAGAGCAGTACTTC.

The chain has TRBV28 and TRBJ1-2; unclear D gene. From germline, CDR1 is MDHEN and CDR2 SYDVKM. V gave up 6 bases and J gave up 4 bases, with 12 bases separating them. The CDR3 extends over 13 amino acids. In nucleotides, the CDR3 is TGTGCCAGCAGACCCGAAGACGGCTATGGCTACACCTTC. It yields the protein CASRPEDGYGYTF.

The V gene is TRBV7-6, the J gene TRBJ1-5; tentative D call: TRBD1 (6 bases). Looked up from germline, CDR1 is SGHVS and CDR2 is FNYEAQ. Trimming pared 7 bases from V and 5 bases from J, leaving 15 bases between. The CDR3 extends over 14 amino acids. Here the CDR3 DNA reads TGTGCCAGCACCCCACGGGCAGGGGATCAGCCCCAGCATTTT. This encodes CASTPRAGDQPQHF.

The J gene is TRBJ2-5, the V gene TRBV10-2, with a weak D call TRBD2 (6 bases). Germline V CDR1 and CDR2: WSHSY, SAAADI. Trimming cost V 6 bases and J 4 bases, with 15 bases left between them. This CDR3 contains 14 residues. CDR3 sequence: CASSSAEGLETQYF. The CDR3 DNA reads as TGCGCCAGCAGCTCAGCGGAGGGGTTAGAGACCCAGTACTTC.

A single count supports this clone. The genes are TRBV23-1 and TRBJ2-5; TRBD2 matches 7 bases. TRBV23-1 is flagged as an ORF with uncertain function. The CDR3 loop spans 16 amino acids. After removal of 0 bases from V and 5 bases from J, the junction contained 9 bases not matched to a gene. CDR3 loop: CASSQSTGGRSETQYF. CDR3 DNA: TGCGCCAGCAGTCAATCCACGGGAGGACGTTCGGAGACCCAGTACTTC.

The V gene is TRBV2, the J gene TRBJ2-6; possible D gene TRBD1, 6 bases. Trimming removed 6 bases at V and 0 bases at J, with 9 bases between. Germline loops: CDR1 SNHLY, CDR2 FYNNEI. The CDR3 runs 15 residues. CDR3 nucleotides: TGTGCCAGCAGGGAACAGGGCTCTGGGGCCAACGTCCTGACTTTC. Protein sequence: CASREQGSGANVLTF. Full variable domain (remainder filled in from reference TRBV2 and TRBJ2-6): EPEVTQTPSHQVTQMGQEVILRCVPISNHLYFYWYRQILGQKVEFLVSFYNNEISEKSEIFDDQFSVERPDGSNFTLKIRSTKLEDSAMYFCASREQGSGANVLTFGAGSRLTVL.

Worth noting for this clone: The germline gene is not matched at one end of the junction; a read error may be the cause. The genes are TRBV29-1 and TRBJ1-5; D gene ambiguous. This CDR3 comprises 12 residues. Germline CDR1 and CDR2: SQVTM and ANQGSEA. CDR3: CSASGPKCLFNF. The CDR3 coding sequence is TGCAGCGCTTCAGGCCCGAAATGCTTGTTCAATTTT.

V and J are TRBV19 and TRBJ1-4, with no clear D. Trimming removed 3 bases from V and 0 bases from J, with 8 bases in between. In germline, CDR1 is LNHDA, CDR2 SQIVND (reference sequence). This CDR3 is built from 15 residues. In DNA, the CDR3 is TGTGCCAGTAGTATCGGAGGGTCAACTAATGAAAAACTGTTTTTT. Translating it yields CASSIGGSTNEKLFF.

This clone is a singleton in its sample. The chain is built from TRBV6-6 and TRBJ1-6; no clear D. The CDR3 length is 13 residues. V shed 6 bases and J shed 7 bases, with 10 bases lying between them. Germline V CDR1 and CDR2: MNHNY, SVGAGI (reference sequence). The CDR3, as DNA: TGTGCCAGCAGCGGACTGCAGAATTCACCCCTCCACTTT. Translating it yields CASSGLQNSPLHF.

The chain links TRBV2 to TRBJ1-1; maybe TRBD1 (5 bases). CDR3 length: 14 residues. V was trimmed by 7 bases and J by 4 bases, leaving 16 bases between them. CDR1 SNHLY and CDR2 FYNNEI come from the germline V gene. CDR3 loop: CASIVTEVPTEAFF. CDR3 sequence (DNA): TGTGCCAGCATTGTGACAGAGGTACCCACTGAAGCTTTCTTT.

This chain uses TRBV28 with TRBJ2-1; either TRBD1 or TRBD2 may fit D (5 bases each). Trimming cost V 7 bases and J 1 base, with 17 bases left between them. Germline CDR1 reads MDHEN; CDR2 reads SYDVKM. The CDR3 consists of 16 residues. The DNA of the CDR3 is TGTGCCAGCATCACCAAGGCCGGGGCATCCTACAATGAGCAGTTCTTC. Protein: CASITKAGASYNEQFF.

The chain couples TRBV19 to TRBJ2-2; D unclear. In germline, CDR1 is LNHDA, CDR2 SQIVND (reference sequence). Trimming took 4 bases from V and 0 from J, leaving 15 bases between them. This CDR3 is built from 17 residues. The DNA of the CDR3 is TGTGCCAGTAGTACTCCCTACGAAATCGCGAACACCGGGGAGCTGTTTTTT. This codes for CASSTPYEIANTGELFF.

The chain links TRBV29-1 to TRBJ1-2; the D gene is possibly TRBD1 (5 bases). This CDR3 has 13 amino acids. V shed 4 bases and J shed 5 bases, with 14 bases lying between them. Germline values: CDR1 SQVTM, CDR2 ANQGSEA. CDR3: CSVVTGGEYGYTF. The CDR3 DNA follows: TGCAGCGTTGTAACGGGGGGGGAATATGGCTACACCTTC.

DNA for the CDR3: TGTGCCAGCAGCCTAGGTTCCTTTAGCGGCACAGATACGCAGTATTTT. Translation: CASSLGSFSGTDTQYF. The rearrangement links TRBV7-8 to TRBJ2-3; D is perhaps TRBD2 (5 bases). Looked up from germline, CDR1 is SGHVS and CDR2 is FQNEAQ. The V end was cut by 5 bases, the J end by 1 base, with 16 bases between. The CDR3 is made up of 16 amino acids.

V is TRBV25-1 and J is TRBJ1-3, with D unclear. The CDR3 spans 15 residues. The V gene lost 4 bases and the J gene lost 2 bases, with 12 bases spanning the gap. Germline loops: CDR1 MGHDK, CDR2 SYGVNS. The CDR3: CASSGSEGTGNTIYF. CDR3 DNA sequence: TGTGCCAGCAGTGGCTCGGAAGGGACTGGAAACACCATATATTTT. Full variable domain (rest looked up from reference TRBV25-1 and TRBJ1-3): EADIYQTPRYLVIGTGKKITLECSQTMGHDKMYWYQQDPGMELHLIHYSYGVNSTEKGDLSSESTVSRIRTEHFPLTLESARPSHTSQYLCASSGSEGTGNTIYFGEGSWLTVV.

This chain links TRBV5-1 with TRBJ1-2, with D unresolved. The germline gives CDR1 SGHRS, CDR2 YFSETQ. The V end was cut by 2 bases, the J end by 4 bases, with 18 bases between. CDR3 length: 16 amino acids. The DNA for the CDR3 is TGCGCCAGCAGCTTCCGGGAGGAGATACCACCCTATGGCTACACCTTC. As protein: CASSFREEIPPYGYTF.

The chain employs TRBV6-5 and TRBJ2-3, with 9 bases identical to TRBD2. This CDR3 is 15 amino acids long. V dropped 6 bases and J dropped 6; count of bases not matched to a gene: 10. Germline CDR1 and CDR2: MNHEY and SVGAGI. CDR3 protein: CASSPFSGGEDTQYF. CDR3 in DNA: TGTGCCAGCAGCCCATTTAGCGGGGGCGAGGATACGCAGTATTTT.

This rearrangement joins TRBV24-1 to TRBJ2-5, with no clear D. Looked up from germline, CDR1 is KGHDR and CDR2 is SFDVKD. This CDR3 has 13 residues. Trimming left V 3 bases short and J 0 bases short, with 4 bases between. CDR3 bases: TGTGCCACCAGTGATCCCAACCAAGAGACCCAGTACTTC. Amino acids: CATSDPNQETQYF.

The chain carries TRBV4-1 and TRBJ1-6; perhaps TRBD1 as D (6 bases). Trimming cost V 4 bases and J 6 bases, with 16 bases left between them. This CDR3 contains 16 residues. Germline values: CDR1 MGHRA, CDR2 YSYEKL. CDR3 sequence (DNA): TGCGCCAGCAGCCGCCTACAGGGTGGGGGTAATTCACCCCTCCACTTT. Translated: CASSRLQGGGNSPLHF.

This chain connects TRBV28 to TRBJ2-2; TRBD1 might be the D (7 bases). The germline V and J ends were trimmed by 7 bases and 5 bases, with 17 bases remaining between them. The CDR3 has 15 amino acids. Germline V gene lookup returns CDR1 MDHEN and CDR2 SYDVKM. The CDR3: CASIRTTGRTGELFF. The CDR3 DNA reads TGTGCCAGCATTCGTACGACAGGGAGGACCGGGGAGCTGTTTTTT.

The V gene is TRBV29-1, the J gene TRBJ1-1; D unresolved. Germline V CDR1 and CDR2: SQVTM, ANQGSEA. Trimming took off 8 bases at V and 0 bases at J, with 7 bases between the two ends. The CDR3 is made up of 11 amino acids. The DNA for the CDR3 is TGCAGCCCGTCAATGAACACTGAAGCTTTCTTT. Protein sequence: CSPSMNTEAFF.

V and J are TRBV28 and TRBJ2-7; TRBD1 agrees at 9 bases. The V gene's germline CDR1 is MDHEN and CDR2 SYDVKM. The V gene end was trimmed by 5 bases and the J gene end by 7 bases; junction bases not matched to a gene: 12. This CDR3 has 15 residues. Here the CDR3 DNA reads TGTGCCAGCAGTCGCCGGGACAGGGATGTTAGGGAGCAGTACTTC. It translates to CASSRRDRDVREQYF.